These T cell receptor beta chains were read from a single sample in a study of T-cell memory formation after mild COVID-19. Each CDR3 protein is one row after TCRdb ran MiXCR on the 5' RACE reads. The sample shows over 300,000 distinct CDR3 sequences, more than 20% of them seen only once. The material sequenced was PBMCs or a T cell subset sorted from them (not recorded which). Receptors were obtained from a man younger than 30 who had mild COVID-19 (a few samples of this study predate the infection). Cell type and time point are not known. CDR3s include the opening cysteine and the closing phenylalanine or tryptophan. Fields, in order: clone size, J gene, V gene, D gene, CDR3 DNA, CDR3 protein. The D gene is left open where the match is weak. Only part of the rows carry a size: once, few, many, or a class if the clone is expanded.

abundance: NA; j_gene: TRBJ2-5; v_gene: TRBV3-1; d_gene: NA; CDR3nt: TGTGCCAGCAGCCAAGAATTAAGAAAGACCCAGTACTTC; CDR3aa: CASSQELRKTQYF
abundance: few; j_gene: TRBJ2-7; v_gene: TRBV15; d_gene: TRBD2; CDR3nt: TGTGCCACCAGCGGGGACACGGGGGGGGTTCAGTACTTC; CDR3aa: CATSGDTGGVQYF
abundance: NA; j_gene: TRBJ2-2; v_gene: TRBV5-1; d_gene: NA; CDR3nt: TGCGCCAGCAACCAGGCGAACACCGGGGAGCTGTTTTTT; CDR3aa: CASNQANTGELFF
abundance: few; j_gene: TRBJ2-5; v_gene: TRBV5-1; d_gene: TRBD1; CDR3nt: TGCGCCAGCAGCTCCGAGGGACAGGGGGCTCAGACCCAGTACTTC; CDR3aa: CASSSEGQGAQTQYF
abundance: many; j_gene: TRBJ2-3; v_gene: TRBV5-1; d_gene: NA; CDR3nt: TGCGCCAGCAGCCCCTATGACAGCAGCACAGATACGCAGTATTTT; CDR3aa: CASSPYDSSTDTQYF
abundance: NA; j_gene: TRBJ2-3; v_gene: TRBV6-2/TRBV6-3; d_gene: NA; CDR3nt: TGTGCCAGCAGTTATTTGGATACGCAGTATTTT; CDR3aa: CASSYLDTQYF
abundance: few; j_gene: TRBJ1-2; v_gene: TRBV12-3/TRBV12-4; d_gene: TRBD1; CDR3nt: TGTGCCAGCAGGCTAGGGGGCCTCGGTGGCTACACCTTC; CDR3aa: CASRLGGLGGYTF
abundance: many; j_gene: TRBJ2-3; v_gene: TRBV9; d_gene: NA; CDR3nt: TGTGCCAGCAGCGCAACCACGGATACGCAGTATTTT; CDR3aa: CASSATTDTQYF
abundance: NA; j_gene: TRBJ2-7; v_gene: TRBV11-1; d_gene: NA; CDR3nt: TGTGCCAGCAGCTCCCCCCCAGGGGCGGGGGAGCAGTACTTC; CDR3aa: CASSSPPGAGEQYF
abundance: NA; j_gene: TRBJ2-1; v_gene: TRBV7-3; d_gene: TRBD2; CDR3nt: TGTGCCAGCAGCCCCAGCGGGGAATCCTACAATGAGCAGTTCTTC; CDR3aa: CASSPSGESYNEQFF
abundance: few; j_gene: TRBJ2-2; v_gene: TRBV24-1; d_gene: TRBD1; CDR3nt: TGTGCCACCAGCCTCTCGACAGGGGAGACCGGGGAGCTGTTTTTT; CDR3aa: CATSLSTGETGELFF
abundance: many; j_gene: TRBJ2-1; v_gene: TRBV5-5; d_gene: NA; CDR3nt: TGTGCCAGCAGCTTGGCCCGGGACAATGAGCAGTTCTTC; CDR3aa: CASSLARDNEQFF
abundance: NA; j_gene: TRBJ2-5; v_gene: TRBV6-5; d_gene: NA; CDR3nt: TGTGCCAGCAGGGTCAGTGGTTGGGAGACCCAGTACTTC; CDR3aa: CASRVSGWETQYF
abundance: many; j_gene: TRBJ2-4; v_gene: TRBV12-3/TRBV12-4; d_gene: TRBD1; CDR3nt: TGTGCCAGCACCCCGACAGGGAACGGGAACATTCAGTACTTC; CDR3aa: CASTPTGNGNIQYF
abundance: NA; j_gene: TRBJ2-1; v_gene: TRBV7-9; d_gene: NA; CDR3nt: TGTGCCAGCAGCTTAGAGTTGTACAATGAGCAGTTCTTC; CDR3aa: CASSLELYNEQFF
abundance: NA; j_gene: TRBJ1-2; v_gene: TRBV12-3/TRBV12-4; d_gene: NA; CDR3nt: TGTGCCAGCAGTTTCAGGCCCTATGGCTACACCTTC; CDR3aa: CASSFRPYGYTF
abundance: many; j_gene: TRBJ1-2; v_gene: TRBV5-1; d_gene: NA; CDR3nt: TGCGCCAGCAGCCCGGGACAATATGGCTACACCTTC; CDR3aa: CASSPGQYGYTF
abundance: few; j_gene: TRBJ1-2; v_gene: TRBV28; d_gene: TRBD1; CDR3nt: TGTGCCAGCAGTTTAAGGTCAGGGGGGAACTATGGCTACACCTTC; CDR3aa: CASSLRSGGNYGYTF
abundance: many; j_gene: TRBJ1-1; v_gene: TRBV6-5; d_gene: NA; CDR3nt: TGTGCCAGCAGTTACGGGTTCAGGGGAGACACTGAAGCTTTCTTT; CDR3aa: CASSYGFRGDTEAFF
abundance: few; j_gene: TRBJ2-1; v_gene: TRBV19; d_gene: TRBD1; CDR3nt: TGTGCCAGTAGTATCGTGGGGACAGGGGTTGAGCAGTTCTTC; CDR3aa: CASSIVGTGVEQFF
abundance: NA; j_gene: TRBJ2-3; v_gene: TRBV20-1; d_gene: TRBD2; CDR3nt: TGCAGTGCTAGAGACCCAAACGAGCGGGGGATCGCAGATACGCAGTATTTT; CDR3aa: CSARDPNERGIADTQYF
abundance: few; j_gene: TRBJ2-3; v_gene: TRBV29-1; d_gene: NA; CDR3nt: TGCAGCGTTGATCCCGGGGTCGATTCTACAGATACGCAGTATTTT; CDR3aa: CSVDPGVDSTDTQYF
abundance: few; j_gene: TRBJ2-5; v_gene: TRBV11-3; d_gene: NA; CDR3nt: TGTGCCAGCAGTTCGGGTCCCTCGGGAATAGAGACCCAGTACTTC; CDR3aa: CASSSGPSGIETQYF
abundance: few; j_gene: TRBJ1-5; v_gene: TRBV3-1; d_gene: TRBD1; CDR3nt: TGTGCCAGCAGCCAGGACAGGGGGTCTCAGCCCCAGCATTTT; CDR3aa: CASSQDRGSQPQHF
abundance: once; j_gene: TRBJ2-5; v_gene: TRBV7-2; d_gene: NA; CDR3nt: TGTGCCAGCAGTCAGGAGCAGGGCTTGTTCGGGACCCAGTACTTC; CDR3aa: CASSQEQGLFGTQYF
abundance: NA; j_gene: TRBJ1-5; v_gene: TRBV7-2; d_gene: NA; CDR3nt: TGTGCCAGCGCCCCAGTGGTGGGTCAGCCCCAGCATTTT; CDR3aa: CASAPVVGQPQHF
abundance: few; j_gene: TRBJ2-2; v_gene: TRBV20-1; d_gene: NA; CDR3nt: TGCAGTACCAGGACAACGAACACCGGGGAGCTGTTTTTT; CDR3aa: CSTRTTNTGELFF
abundance: NA; j_gene: TRBJ2-2; v_gene: TRBV24-1; d_gene: TRBD1; CDR3nt: TGTGCCACCAGGGGACAGGGGCCCGGGGAGCTGTTTTTT; CDR3aa: CATRGQGPGELFF
abundance: NA; j_gene: TRBJ1-1; v_gene: TRBV4-3; d_gene: NA; CDR3nt: TGCGCCAGCAGACAAGAACGGCAGGCCAACACTGAAGCTTTCTTT; CDR3aa: CASRQERQANTEAFF
abundance: few; j_gene: TRBJ1-5; v_gene: TRBV7-2; d_gene: NA; CDR3nt: TGTGCCAGCAGCCTCGAAAGTAGGCAGCCCCAGCATTTT; CDR3aa: CASSLESRQPQHF
abundance: NA; j_gene: TRBJ2-3; v_gene: TRBV29-1; d_gene: NA; CDR3nt: TGCAGCGTTGAAGAGCGAGCCACAGATACGCAGTATTTT; CDR3aa: CSVEERATDTQYF
abundance: few; j_gene: TRBJ2-7; v_gene: TRBV7-2; d_gene: NA; CDR3nt: TGTGCCAGCAGCTTAGCGGGGCTCCAGGGCTCCTACGAGCAGTACTTC; CDR3aa: CASSLAGLQGSYEQYF
abundance: NA; j_gene: TRBJ2-3; v_gene: TRBV20-1; d_gene: TRBD2; CDR3nt: TGCAGTGCTGCCGGGGCTAGCGGGGGGTCGAATACGCAGTATTTT; CDR3aa: CSAAGASGGSNTQYF
abundance: few; j_gene: TRBJ1-1; v_gene: TRBV7-9; d_gene: NA; CDR3nt: TGTGCCAGCAGCATACGGAGGATGGCTGAAGCTTTCTTT; CDR3aa: CASSIRRMAEAFF
abundance: NA; j_gene: TRBJ2-5; v_gene: TRBV11-2; d_gene: TRBD1; CDR3nt: TGTGCCAGCAGCCTGCGTCCCGGGACAGGGGGCGGGGGAGAGACCCAGTACTTC; CDR3aa: CASSLRPGTGGGGETQYF
abundance: NA; j_gene: TRBJ1-4; v_gene: TRBV4-3; d_gene: TRBD1; CDR3nt: TGCGCCAGCAGCCAATCCCTACAGGGGAGGCGTGAAAAACTGTTTTTT; CDR3aa: CASSQSLQGRREKLFF
abundance: few; j_gene: TRBJ1-4; v_gene: TRBV5-1; d_gene: NA; CDR3nt: TGCGCCAGCAGCTTAACTCCGGGTGGCGAAAAACTGTTTTTT; CDR3aa: CASSLTPGGEKLFF
abundance: NA; j_gene: TRBJ1-4; v_gene: TRBV28; d_gene: NA; CDR3nt: TGTGCCAGCACTGAGGTTTTGACTAATGAAAAACTGTTTTTT; CDR3aa: CASTEVLTNEKLFF
abundance: many; j_gene: TRBJ2-2; v_gene: TRBV10-3; d_gene: NA; CDR3nt: TGTGCCAGTCGGGGGGCCGACGCCGGGGAGCTGTTTTTT; CDR3aa: CASRGADAGELFF
abundance: NA; j_gene: TRBJ2-1; v_gene: TRBV28; d_gene: NA; CDR3nt: TGTGCCTGGAGGGAGAGGGGGGCAGGACTTAGGGAGCAGTTCTTC; CDR3aa: CAWRERGAGLREQFF
abundance: few; j_gene: TRBJ1-6; v_gene: TRBV5-1; d_gene: NA; CDR3nt: TGCGCCAGCAGCGACGGGGTTAGCTCCTATAATTCACCCCTCCACTTT; CDR3aa: CASSDGVSSYNSPLHF
abundance: NA; j_gene: TRBJ1-1; v_gene: TRBV27; d_gene: NA; CDR3nt: TGTGCCAGCAGTACAGGGAGGAGCACTGAAGCTTTCTTT; CDR3aa: CASSTGRSTEAFF
abundance: NA; j_gene: TRBJ1-5; v_gene: TRBV20-1; d_gene: NA; CDR3nt: TGCAGTCCCTCGAAACAGGGTTCCTCTCAGCCCCAGCATTTT; CDR3aa: CSPSKQGSSQPQHF
abundance: many; j_gene: TRBJ2-2; v_gene: TRBV6-5; d_gene: TRBD2; CDR3nt: TGTGCCAGCAGCCGAAACCTAGCGGCGAACACCGGGGAGCTGTTTTTT; CDR3aa: CASSRNLAANTGELFF
abundance: once; j_gene: TRBJ1-6; v_gene: TRBV7-9; d_gene: NA; CDR3nt: TGTGCCAGCAGGGGAGGAGACTCACCCCTCCACTTT; CDR3aa: CASRGGDSPLHF
abundance: few; j_gene: TRBJ1-1; v_gene: TRBV29-1; d_gene: NA; CDR3nt: TGCAGCGTTGGGCAGGGGAGGGACACTGAAGCTTTCTTT; CDR3aa: CSVGQGRDTEAFF
abundance: few; j_gene: TRBJ1-1; v_gene: TRBV7-2; d_gene: NA; CDR3nt: TGTGCCAGCAGCTCAAGCGTGGAACGGGGTTTCTTT; CDR3aa: CASSSSVERGFF
abundance: few; j_gene: TRBJ1-1; v_gene: TRBV9; d_gene: NA; CDR3nt: TGTGCCAGCACCCCCTTACAGCACACTGAAGCTTTCTTT; CDR3aa: CASTPLQHTEAFF
abundance: many; j_gene: TRBJ1-4; v_gene: TRBV12-3/TRBV12-4; d_gene: NA; CDR3nt: TGTGCCAGCAGTTTTATAAATCAAGGAGAAAAACTGTTTTTT; CDR3aa: CASSFINQGEKLFF
abundance: few; j_gene: TRBJ2-3; v_gene: TRBV5-1; d_gene: NA; CDR3nt: TGCGCCAGCAGCGGAGTCATGAGAACAGATACGCAGTATTTT; CDR3aa: CASSGVMRTDTQYF
abundance: NA; j_gene: TRBJ1-4; v_gene: TRBV6-2/TRBV6-3; d_gene: NA; CDR3nt: TGTGCCAGCAACCCCCTCTCGGACCGACGTAATGAAAAACTGTTTTTT; CDR3aa: CASNPLSDRRNEKLFF
abundance: few; j_gene: TRBJ1-6; v_gene: TRBV20-1; d_gene: NA; CDR3nt: TGCAGTGCTAGAGATTCCGGGGAGTCACCCCTCCACTTT; CDR3aa: CSARDSGESPLHF
abundance: few; j_gene: TRBJ2-5; v_gene: TRBV6-5; d_gene: NA; CDR3nt: TGTGCCAGCAGTTACTGGGTTTTCGGTTTGGAAGAGACCCAGTACTTC; CDR3aa: CASSYWVFGLEETQYF
abundance: few; j_gene: TRBJ2-1; v_gene: TRBV5-1; d_gene: TRBD2; CDR3nt: TGCGCCAGCAGCTTTGAGACTAGCGGGGGGGCTCGGCATGAGCAGTTCTTC; CDR3aa: CASSFETSGGARHEQFF
abundance: few; j_gene: TRBJ2-3; v_gene: TRBV29-1; d_gene: NA; CDR3nt: TGCAGCGTTGACGTCGGGGGGCCCACAGATACGCAGTATTTT; CDR3aa: CSVDVGGPTDTQYF